This note documents a single T cell receptor beta chain sequence. This specimen belongs to a study of blood T cell repertoires in COVID-19. Study as a whole: COVID-19 samples collected from the United States, Italy and Spain covered acute and convalescent phases. The cDNA or gDNA used as material had been derived from T cells, B-cell-depleted T cells, or PBMCs.

How the authors handled the data: Amplification from reference gene primers served as the basis for estimated nucleated cell counts. The repertoire was sequenced with immunoSEQ multiplex PCR; TCRdb's copy has only in-frame clones and lacks some. That table furnishes V, J and clone size, whereas the DNA furnished D and trimming. The sample has under 150,000 clones; around three quarters are singletons. This CDR3 has 14 amino acids. Germline loops: CDR1 GTSNPN, CDR2 SVGIG (reference sequence). With 0 bases removed from V and 3 bases from J, the gap between germline ends came to 9 bases. This sequence was found in a man between 50 and 59 years old with active or convalescent COVID-19. The sample consisted of peripheral blood. V usage is TRBV30 and J usage is TRBJ1-5; D is undetermined. CDR3 sequence reads: CAWSVSSLNQPQHF. DNA for the CDR3: TGTGCCTGGAGTGTTAGTAGCCTCAATCAGCCCCAGCATTTT.